This entry lists 32 T cell receptor beta chains sequenced from one sample in a study of CD8+ T cells in alopecia areata. RNA, once extracted, was reverse transcribed into cDNA for use as the sequencing template. Only in-frame clones appear in the TCRdb table, and some are missing; sequencing was by immunoSEQ multiplex PCR. There are about 110,000 clones in the sample; under 60% occur only once, and roughly 25% lies in the top ten. The sequenced sample was NKG2D-low CD8+ T cells sorted from blood. The receptors come from a human donor with alopecia areata.

The chain recombines TRBV5-1 with TRBJ2-7; D not certain. The V end lost 0 bases, the J end lost 1 base, and 8 bases lay between the germline ends. The CDR3 has 14 amino acids. The germline V gene encodes CDR1 SGHRS and CDR2 YFSETQ. As DNA, the CDR3 is TGCGCCAGCAGCTTGGAAGGGAAGTCCTACGAGCAGTACTTC. Translation gives CASSLEGKSYEQYF.

The chain recombines TRBV7-6 with TRBJ2-7, with 11 nucleotides matching TRBD2. V shed 1 base, J shed 3 bases, and the junction held 5 bases outside the gene matches. The CDR3 contains 16 residues. CDR1 and CDR2 (germline): SGHVS, FNYEAQ. CDR3: CASSLVTSGRGYEQYF. CDR3 nucleotides: TGTGCCAGCAGCTTAGTAACTAGCGGGAGAGGCTACGAGCAGTACTTC.

As DNA, the CDR3 is TGTGCCAGCAGTTCCTTAGCGGGAAGTAATACAGATACGCAGTATTTT. Translation: CASSSLAGSNTDTQYF. The V gene is TRBV28, the J gene TRBJ2-3; 8 bases match TRBD2. Germline assignment: CDR1 MDHEN and CDR2 SYDVKM. This CDR3 comprises 16 residues. V gave up 4 bases and J gave up 3 bases; unmatched junction bases: 9. The whole variable domain, remainder taken from reference TRBV28 and TRBJ2-3, is DVKVTQSSRYLVKRTGEKVFLECVQDMDHENMFWYRQDPGLGLRLIYFSYDVKMKEKGDIPEGYSVSREKKERFSLILESASTNQTSMYLCASSSLAGSNTDTQYFGPGTRLTVL.

CDR3 sequence: CASMPGTGTYEQYF. CDR3 nucleotides: TGTGCCAGCATGCCCGGGACAGGAACCTACGAGCAGTACTTC. V gene TRBV27 combines with J gene TRBJ2-7, with TRBD1 matching 8 bases. The ends lost 7 bases at V and 2 bases at J; junction bases unmatched: 7. Germline CDR1 reads MNHEY; CDR2 reads SMNVEV (reference sequence). There are 14 residues in the CDR3.

The genes are TRBV29-1 and TRBJ2-1, with D unresolved. CDR1 SQVTM and CDR2 ANQGSEA come from the germline V gene. The CDR3 length is 13 residues. V was shortened by 4 bases and J by 0 bases, with 7 bases between the two germline ends. The CDR3 sequence: CSVGVSSYNEQFF. CDR3 nucleotides: TGCAGCGTTGGGGTAAGCTCCTACAATGAGCAGTTCTTC.

The chain couples TRBV5-6 to TRBJ2-7; the D is unclear. The CDR3 length is 13 residues. Trimming removed 6 bases at V and 5 bases at J, with 15 bases between. Germline CDR1 and CDR2: SGHDT and YYEEEE. The CDR3, as DNA: TGTGCCAGCATCGGTCCGTTGCGCGACGAGCAGTACTTC. Amino acid sequence: CASIGPLRDEQYF.

The chain recombines TRBV28 with TRBJ2-5, with D possibly being TRBD2 (5 bases). The CDR3 is 16 residues long. Germline CDR1 MDHEN, CDR2 SYDVKM. The V and J ends lost 2 bases and 2 bases respectively, with 15 bases between them. CDR3 protein: CASSLSLGGQQETQYF. Here the CDR3 DNA reads TGTGCCAGCAGTTTAAGTCTGGGCGGGCAACAAGAGACCCAGTACTTC.

The chain links TRBV27 to TRBJ1-4, with D possibly matching TRBD1 (5 bases). The length of the CDR3 is 15 residues. Trimming shortened V by 3 bases and J by 3 bases, and 11 bases separated the two germline ends. Germline V gene lookup returns CDR1 MNHEY and CDR2 SMNVEV (reference sequence). CDR3 DNA sequence: TGTGCCAGCAGTTTCTACGGGGGAGCTAATGAAAAACTGTTTTTT. Protein product: CASSFYGGANEKLFF.

This clone has more than one count but fewer than ten. The gene calls are TRBV7-6 and TRBJ2-1; D unclear. V dropped 1 base and J dropped 8 bases, with 15 bases sitting between them. The CDR3 extends over 15 amino acids. The germline V gene has CDR1 SGHVS and CDR2 FNYEAQ. The DNA for the CDR3 is TGTGCCAGCAGCTTAGACACTGGCCCCCGCGATGAGCAGTTCTTC. Translating it yields CASSLDTGPRDEQFF.

The genes are TRBV12-5 and TRBJ2-7; D is uncertain. Looked up from germline, CDR1 is LGHNT and CDR2 is FRNRAP. CDR3 length: 11 residues. V was cut by 5 bases and J by 3 bases, with 5 bases left in between. The CDR3 DNA reads as TGTGCTAGTGGTCCCGACTACGAGCAGTACTTC. Translating gives CASGPDYEQYF.

CDR3 amino acids: CATAEREGANEQFF. Written as DNA, the CDR3 is TGTGCCACCGCGGAGCGGGAGGGAGCGAATGAGCAGTTCTTC. This chain joins TRBV19 and TRBJ2-1; the match to TRBD2 covers 10 bases. Germline V lookup: CDR1 LNHDA, CDR2 SQIVND (reference sequence). The V gene end was trimmed by 10 bases and the J gene end by 7 bases; junction bases not matched to a gene: 10. CDR3 size: 14 residues.

The chain joins TRBV28 to TRBJ1-2; TRBD1 is a possible D gene (5 bases). Deletions cut 3 bases from V and 5 bases from J, with 10 bases between. In germline, CDR1 is MDHEN, CDR2 SYDVKM. The CDR3 is 13 residues long. DNA for the CDR3: TGTGCCAGCAGTTTTCAGGGAACGTATGGCTACACCTTC. It is translated as CASSFQGTYGYTF.

This clone appeared a few times. The V and J genes are TRBV13 and TRBJ1-5; D gene unclear. The CDR3 consists of 12 residues. V was shortened by 0 bases and J by 7 bases, with 4 bases between the two germline ends. CDR1 is PRHDT and CDR2 is FYEKMQ in the germline V gene (reference sequence). Written as DNA, the CDR3 is TGTGCCAGCAGCTTAGGCAGGCAGCCCCAGCATTTT. This codes for CASSLGRQPQHF. Full variable domain (outside the CDR3, taken from reference TRBV13 and TRBJ1-5): AAGVIQSPRHLIKEKRETATLKCYPIPRHDTVYWYQQGPGQDPQFLISFYEKMQSDKGSIPDRFSAQQFSDYHSELNMSSLELGDSALYFCASSLGRQPQHFGDGTRLSIL.

The V call is TRBV2, the J call TRBJ2-7; no clear D gene. Germline assignment: CDR1 SNHLY and CDR2 FYNNEI. The length of the CDR3 is 12 residues. The V end was cut by 6 bases, the J end by 3 bases, with 9 bases between. CDR3 DNA: TGTGCCAGCAGCAAGGAGAACTACGAGCAGTACTTC. Translated: CASSKENYEQYF. Full variable domain (remainder filled in from reference TRBV2 and TRBJ2-7): EPEVTQTPSHQVTQMGQEVILRCVPISNHLYFYWYRQILGQKVEFLVSFYNNEISEKSEIFDDQFSVERPDGSNFTLKIRSTKLEDSAMYFCASSKENYEQYFGPGTRLTVT.

The chain links TRBV9 to TRBJ2-7; 10 bases agree with TRBD1. J was trimmed by 6 bases and V by 6 bases; bases with no gene match: 9. This CDR3 has 14 residues. Per germline, CDR1 SGDLS and CDR2 YYNGEE. CDR3 residues: CASTTGTGDPEQYF. The CDR3 DNA sequence: TGTGCCAGCACCACCGGGACAGGGGATCCCGAGCAGTACTTC.

This chain uses TRBV18 with TRBJ2-7, with TRBD1 identical over 8 bases. CDR1 KGHSH and CDR2 LQKENI come from the germline V gene. The CDR3 runs 15 residues. V trimming: 2 bases; J trimming: 2 bases; junction bases outside the gene matches: 5. CDR3 nucleotide sequence: TGTGCCAGCTCACCAACGTCGACAGGGGCCTACGAGCAGTACTTC. Translating gives CASSPTSTGAYEQYF.

This clone was detected only once. The V gene is TRBV14, the J gene TRBJ2-7, with 10 bases fitting TRBD1. The CDR3 is made up of 16 amino acids. CDR1 and CDR2 from the germline V gene are SGHDN and FVKESK. Unmatched junction bases numbered 11, after V lost 4 bases and J lost 5 bases. As DNA, the CDR3 is TGTGCCAGCAGCCGGCTGACCCGGGACAGGGGCCACGAGCAGTACTTC. This encodes CASSRLTRDRGHEQYF.

J is TRBJ2-5 and V is TRBV20-1; D is undetermined. Deletions cut 5 bases from V and 5 bases from J, with 9 bases between. Germline values: CDR1 DFQATT, CDR2 SNEGSKA (reference sequence). The CDR3 sequence is 11 residues long. CDR3 in DNA: TGCAGTGCTCGCTTCGGGGAGACCCAGTACTTC. Encoded protein: CSARFGETQYF.

The rearrangement joins TRBV27 to TRBJ1-5, with D unclear. There are 14 residues in the CDR3. V shed 2 bases and J shed 4 bases, with 9 bases lying between them. Looked up from germline, CDR1 is MNHEY and CDR2 is SMNVEV (reference sequence). The CDR3 sequence: CASSLLQTNQPQHF. The CDR3 nucleotides read TGTGCCAGCAGTTTACTGCAGACTAATCAGCCCCAGCATTTT.

This clone was picked up one time. The V gene is TRBV28, the J gene TRBJ2-7; 10 bases line up with TRBD2. This CDR3 has 16 residues. The germline gives CDR1 MDHEN, CDR2 SYDVKM. V was clipped by 5 bases and J by 0 bases; unmatched bases: 7. The CDR3 DNA sequence: TGTGCCAGCAGTGGGGACTCTAGCGGGAGCTCCTACGAGCAGTACTTC. It codes for CASSGDSSGSSYEQYF.

This clone was seen only a few times. The DNA of the CDR3 is TGCGCCAGCAGCCAAGGGGGACAGGGGAGTGAAGCTTTCTTT. This gives the protein CASSQGGQGSEAFF. The rearrangement joins TRBV4-1 to TRBJ1-1, with 10 nucleotides matching TRBD1. With V trimmed by 1 base and J by 7 bases, 3 bases remained unmatched. The CDR3 is made up of 14 amino acids. In germline, CDR1 is MGHRA, CDR2 YSYEKL.

The chain recombines TRBV5-4 with TRBJ2-7; TRBD2 might be the D (6 bases). This CDR3 is 14 amino acids long. The germline gives CDR1 SGHNT, CDR2 YYREEE (reference sequence). V shed 3 bases and J shed 5 bases, with 15 bases lying between them. This CDR3 reads CASSSGLNPDEQYF. CDR3 nucleotides: TGTGCCAGCAGCTCGGGACTCAACCCGGACGAGCAGTACTTC.

The chain couples TRBV2 to TRBJ2-7; 8 bases agree with TRBD2. The CDR3 has 16 amino acids. Per germline, CDR1 SNHLY and CDR2 FYNNEI. The V gene end was trimmed by 1 base and the J gene end by 7 bases; junction bases not matched to a gene: 12. Here the CDR3 reads CASSEEGLVGRWEQYF. The CDR3 DNA reads as TGTGCCAGCAGTGAAGAGGGACTAGTGGGGCGATGGGAGCAGTACTTC.

The CDR3 DNA sequence: TGTGCCAGCTCCAACAGGGGATACGAGACCCAGTACTTC. Translating gives CASSNRGYETQYF. V and J are TRBV18 and TRBJ2-5, with 7 bases that match TRBD1. Trimming at V came to 6 bases and at J to 5 bases, leaving 6 bases not matched to a gene. The CDR3 sequence is 13 residues long. Per germline, CDR1 KGHSH and CDR2 LQKENI.

The chain is built from TRBV28 and TRBJ2-1; 10 nucleotides align to TRBD2. The CDR3 is made up of 17 amino acids. After removal of 6 bases from V and 7 bases from J, the junction contained 15 bases not matched to a gene. Germline CDR1 reads MDHEN; CDR2 reads SYDVKM. Here the CDR3 DNA reads TGTGCCAGCAGCCCTAGCGGGAGTTTAGGGCCCAAGAATGAGCAGTTCTTC. Protein product: CASSPSGSLGPKNEQFF. The full variable domain, in which reference TRBV28 and TRBJ2-1 provide the parts outside the CDR3, is DVKVTQSSRYLVKRTGEKVFLECVQDMDHENMFWYRQDPGLGLRLIYFSYDVKMKEKGDIPEGYSVSREKKERFSLILESASTNQTSMYLCASSPSGSLGPKNEQFFGPGTRLTVL.

The V and J genes are TRBV5-1 and TRBJ1-5; D is unclear. The CDR3 extends over 20 amino acids. The germline V gene encodes CDR1 SGHRS and CDR2 YFSETQ. Trimming took off 4 bases at V and 0 bases at J, with 26 bases between the two ends. The CDR3 is CASSTLLVGRTPFSNQPQHF. CDR3 coding DNA: TGCGCCAGCAGCACCCTCCTGGTCGGACGGACCCCGTTTAGCAATCAGCCCCAGCATTTT.

This rearrangement joins TRBV28 to TRBJ1-2; D gene uncertain. Looked up from germline, CDR1 is MDHEN and CDR2 is SYDVKM. This CDR3 comprises 13 residues. Trimming cost V 5 bases and J 4 bases, with 11 bases left between them. Here the CDR3 DNA reads TGTGCCAGCAGTGCCACTCTCATCTATGGCTACACCTTC. It yields the protein CASSATLIYGYTF.

The genes are TRBV13 and TRBJ2-1; D unclear. This CDR3 contains 13 residues. The germline V and J ends were trimmed by 3 bases and 10 bases, with 13 bases remaining between them. The germline V gene has CDR1 PRHDT and CDR2 FYEKMQ (reference sequence). CDR3 coding DNA: TGTGCCAGCAGCTTCAGTTTGGCGGAAGAGCAGTTCTTC. Protein sequence: CASSFSLAEEQFF.

The genes are TRBV5-6 and TRBJ2-2; D is perhaps TRBD2 (5 bases). Germline lookup yields CDR1 SGHDT and CDR2 YYEEEE. The CDR3 totals 13 residues. The ends were cut back, 4 bases at V and 7 bases at J, with 11 bases in the middle. CDR3 loop: CASSPRLHGELFF. For the CDR3, the DNA is TGTGCCAGCAGCCCCAGACTACACGGGGAGCTGTTTTTT. Combining the CDR3 with reference TRBV5-6 and TRBJ2-2 gives the whole variable domain DAGVTQSPTHLIKTRGQQVTLRCSPKSGHDTVSWYQQALGQGPQFIFQYYEEEERQRGNFPDRFSGHQFPNYSSELNVNALLLGDSALYLCASSPRLHGELFFGEGSRLTVL.

The rearrangement uses TRBV6-5 and TRBJ1-1; D perhaps matches TRBD1 (5 bases). V was clipped by 6 bases and J by 10 bases, with 18 bases between them. The CDR3 length is 13 residues. Germline CDR1 reads MNHEY; CDR2 reads SVGAGI. CDR3 DNA: TGTGCCAGCAGAAGGGGTTATTTTAACCCAGCTTTCTTT. This codes for CASRRGYFNPAFF.

The chain carries TRBV6-1 and TRBJ2-2; D not resolved. The CDR3 runs to 12 residues. CDR1 is MNHNS, CDR2 SASEGT, per germline. Trimming took 5 bases from V and 7 from J, leaving 8 bases between them. The CDR3 DNA reads as TGTGCCAGCAGTTCCATGGGCGGGGAGCTGTTTTTT. Translated, it gives CASSSMGGELFF.

The chain joins TRBV5-6 to TRBJ2-1; D remains unclear. This CDR3 is 12 amino acids long. Germline CDR1 SGHDT, CDR2 YYEEEE. V was trimmed by 2 bases and J by 6 bases, leaving 6 bases between them. The CDR3 region is CASSFTSNEQFF. The CDR3 nucleotides read TGTGCCAGCAGCTTTACTTCCAATGAGCAGTTCTTC.